The 6 T cell receptor beta chains reported below all come from one sample, sequenced in a study of CXCR3-negative and CXCR3-positive naive CD8 T cells. 5' RACE that incorporated UMI labels was used to prepare the TRB cDNA libraries. TCRdb derives one entry per CDR3 protein from the 5' RACE reads, leaving out DNA. In all, the sample yields fewer than 55,000 distinct CDR3 sequences. Sample: naive CXCR3- CD8+ T cells from blood. This sample's subset: CD45RO-CCR7+CD27+CD95- naive CD8+ T cells lacking CXCR3 (TNR3-). These TCRs come from a human donor in good health. Some clones in this sample may be carry-over from other donors' samples.

The chain is built from TRBV20-1 and TRBJ2-1; the TCRdb D gene call, TRBD2, has no DNA to confirm it. The CDR3 runs 14 residues. The V gene's germline CDR1 is DFQATT and CDR2 SNEGSKA (reference sequence). The CDR3 protein is CSARDRAGGHEQFF.

The rearrangement links TRBV15 to TRBJ2-7. Germline-derived CDR1 and CDR2 are LNHNV and YYDKDF (reference sequence). This CDR3 has 16 residues. The CDR3 sequence is CATSRDLAKTLYEQYF.

The chain links TRBV7-9 to TRBJ1-2; the TCRdb call, TRBD1, lacks DNA for checking. The CDR3 extends over 14 amino acids. Germline lookup yields CDR1 SEHNR and CDR2 FQNEAQ (reference sequence). The CDR3 sequence is CASSGQGLGYGYTF.

The genes are TRBV4-2 and TRBJ2-1. The CDR3 length is 14 residues. Per germline, CDR1 LGHNA and CDR2 YNFKEQ. The chain's CDR3 is CASSQALGTDEQFF.

V gene TRBV12-3 or TRBV12-4 combines with J gene TRBJ2-4. The CDR3 is 15 residues long. The CDR3 loop is CASSDNPLAKNIQYF.

The chain couples TRBV29-1 to TRBJ2-7. Germline values: CDR1 SQVTM, CDR2 ANQGSEA. CDR3 size: 12 residues. CDR3: CSAMFGEYEQYF.